Listed here are 2 T cell receptor beta chains from one sample, sequenced in a study of cytomegalovirus exposure and HLA in healthy donors. PCR was performed using 60 Vbeta and 13 Jbeta primers. Only in-frame clones appear in the TCRdb table, and some are missing; sequencing was by immunoSEQ multiplex PCR. This repertoire shows roughly 170,000 clones, approximately 84% found once; its top ten account for around 4.3%. The sample taken for sequencing was PBMCs. These receptors were obtained from a woman aged 45-65 years in good health and CMV-seropositive.

The CDR3 protein is CASSPGQGLGQPQHF. The CDR3 DNA sequence: TGCGCCAGCAGCCCGGGACAGGGGTTGGGACAGCCCCAGCATTTT. This chain connects TRBV5-1 to TRBJ1-5; the match to TRBD1 covers 10 bases. The CDR3 loop spans 15 amino acids. Germline CDR1 and CDR2: SGHRS and YFSETQ. V was clipped by 4 bases and J by 7 bases; unmatched bases: 8.

With regard to this clone: Other DNA sequences within the sample encode an identical CDR3. The chain couples TRBV14 to TRBJ2-3; no clear D. The ends were cut back, 3 bases at V and 0 bases at J, with 13 bases in the middle. The CDR3 length is 16 residues. Germline V CDR1 and CDR2: SGHDN, FVKESK. Here the CDR3 DNA reads TGTGCCAGCAGCCAGGATTCGGCGGCTAGCACAGATACGCAGTATTTT. Translating it yields CASSQDSAASTDTQYF.